The text below deals with one T cell receptor (beta chain). There is no known antigen for this receptor. Base qualities are missing; no much larger clone stands one base away. The receptor library was made with RT-PCR. Sequencer: Illumina MiSeq. Through fastp at Q25 and MiXCR, TCRdb rebuilt clones from the public reads, retaining in-frame beta chains. Rows matching on CDR3 protein sequence are summarized as one entry with the most common DNA and genes. This sample is represented by roughly 360 distinct CDR3 sequences; about half of them were singletons. About 11% of the sample is taken by the ten largest. This sample is drawn from a study of CD4 T cell repertoires and nickel (dated by TCRdb to the early 2020s). Reading from cysteine to phenylalanine, the CDR3 counts 15 amino acids. The retained sequence is limited to the CDR3, 45 bases, with the frame set at the first base. Per the germline V gene (reference sequence), LNHNV is the CDR1 and YYDKDF is the CDR2. Trimming accounts for 2 bases at V and 4 bases at J, while the number of junction bases matched to no gene is 7.

The chain uses TRBV15 and TRBJ2-5; TRBD2 lines up with 7 middle nucleotides. Specimen: CD4+ T cells from blood, not recorded whether cultured. The receptor was derived from a human donor in a nickel allergy study, with or without nickel allergy (not recorded which). It is not recorded whether this sample comes from one donor or several. The DNA sequence reads TGTGCCACCAGCAGACTAGCGGACCTGGGAGAGACCCAGTACTTC. This gives the protein CATSRLADLGETQYF. With the rest looked up from the reference TRBV15 and TRBJ2-5 genes rather than sequenced, the full variable domain is DAMVIQNPRYQVTQFGKPVTLSCSQTLNHNVMYWYQQKSSQAPKLLFHYYDKDFNNEADTPDNFQSRRPNTSFCFLDIRSPGLGDTAMYLCATSRLADLGETQYFGPGTRLLVL.